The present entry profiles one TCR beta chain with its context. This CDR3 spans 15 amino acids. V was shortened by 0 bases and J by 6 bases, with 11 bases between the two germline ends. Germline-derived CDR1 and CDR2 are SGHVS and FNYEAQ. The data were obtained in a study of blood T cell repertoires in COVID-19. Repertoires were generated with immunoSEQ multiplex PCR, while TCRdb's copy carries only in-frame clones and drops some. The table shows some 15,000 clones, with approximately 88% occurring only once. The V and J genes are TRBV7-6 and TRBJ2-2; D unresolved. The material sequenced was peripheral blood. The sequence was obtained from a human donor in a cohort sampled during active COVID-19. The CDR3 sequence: CASSLARVGAGELFF. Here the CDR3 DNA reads TGTGCCAGCAGCTTAGCCCGGGTCGGAGCCGGGGAGCTGTTTTTT. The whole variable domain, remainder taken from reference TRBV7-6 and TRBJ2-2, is GAGVSQSPRYKVTKRGQDVALRCDPISGHVSLYWYRQALGQGPEFLTYFNYEAQQDKSGLPNDRFSAERPEGSISTLTIQRTEQRDSAMYRCASSLARVGAGELFFGEGSRLTVL.